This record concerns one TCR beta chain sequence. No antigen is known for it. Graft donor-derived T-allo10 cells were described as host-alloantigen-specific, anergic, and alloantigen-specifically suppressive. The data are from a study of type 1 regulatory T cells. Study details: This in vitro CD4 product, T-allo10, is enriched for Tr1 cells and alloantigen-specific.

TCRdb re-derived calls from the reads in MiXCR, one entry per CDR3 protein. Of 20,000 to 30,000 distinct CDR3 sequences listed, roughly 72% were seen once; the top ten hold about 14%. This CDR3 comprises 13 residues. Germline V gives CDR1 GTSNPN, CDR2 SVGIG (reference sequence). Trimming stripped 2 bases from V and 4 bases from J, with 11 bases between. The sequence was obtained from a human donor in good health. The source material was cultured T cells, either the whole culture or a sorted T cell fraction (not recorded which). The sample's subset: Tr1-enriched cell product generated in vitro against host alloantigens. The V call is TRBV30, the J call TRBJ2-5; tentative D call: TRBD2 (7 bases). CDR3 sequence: CAWSMGGRETQYF. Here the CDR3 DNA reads TGTGCCTGGAGTATGGGGGGGCGAGAGACCCAGTACTTC.